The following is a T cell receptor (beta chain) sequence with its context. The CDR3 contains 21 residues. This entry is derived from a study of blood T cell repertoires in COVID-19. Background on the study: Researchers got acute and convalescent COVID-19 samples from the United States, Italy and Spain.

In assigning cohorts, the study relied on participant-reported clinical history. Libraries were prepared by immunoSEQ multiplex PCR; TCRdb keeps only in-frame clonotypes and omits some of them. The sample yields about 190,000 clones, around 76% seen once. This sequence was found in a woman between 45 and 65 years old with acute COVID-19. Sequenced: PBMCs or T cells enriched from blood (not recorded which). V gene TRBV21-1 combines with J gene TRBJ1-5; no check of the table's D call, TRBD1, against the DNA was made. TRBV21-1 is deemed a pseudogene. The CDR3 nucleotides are TGTGCCAGCAGCGAAGACCTCCCTCCGGGGACACCGGGGTCCCACAATCAGCCCCAGCATTTT. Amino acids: CASSEDLPPGTPGSHNQPQHF.